This T cell receptor (beta chain) was retrieved from a study of cytomegalovirus exposure and HLA in healthy donors. The length of the CDR3 is 15 residues. With V trimmed by 3 bases and J by 0 bases, 2 bases remained unmatched. Germline CDR1 SGHRS, CDR2 YFSETQ. The PCR employed 60 Vbeta primers together with 13 Jbeta primers. Assay used: immunoSEQ multiplex PCR; TCRdb lists only in-frame clones, some missing. This sample yields 150,000 or so clones, of which approximately 71% are seen a single time; roughly 1.6% belongs to the top ten. This clone was recorded only once. Its antigen is as yet unknown. Broader study findings: Presence/absence analyses supposed approximately even sequencing depth among donors. TCR beta V- and J-gene trimming was later associated with a missense DCLRE1C variant.

Sample: PBMCs. The TCR originated in a girl aged 5-17 years in good health and CMV-seronegative. V and J are TRBV5-1 and TRBJ2-3; 9 bases match TRBD2. The CDR3 spells CASSSRGGSTDTQYF. For the CDR3, the DNA is TGCGCCAGCAGCTCGCGGGGGGGGAGCACAGATACGCAGTATTTT. Combining the CDR3 with reference TRBV5-1 and TRBJ2-3 gives the whole variable domain KAGVTQTPRYLIKTRGQQVTLSCSPISGHRSVSWYQQTPGQGLQFLFEYFSETQRNKGNFPGRFSGRQFSNSRSEMNVSTLELGDSALYLCASSSRGGSTDTQYFGPGTRLTVL.